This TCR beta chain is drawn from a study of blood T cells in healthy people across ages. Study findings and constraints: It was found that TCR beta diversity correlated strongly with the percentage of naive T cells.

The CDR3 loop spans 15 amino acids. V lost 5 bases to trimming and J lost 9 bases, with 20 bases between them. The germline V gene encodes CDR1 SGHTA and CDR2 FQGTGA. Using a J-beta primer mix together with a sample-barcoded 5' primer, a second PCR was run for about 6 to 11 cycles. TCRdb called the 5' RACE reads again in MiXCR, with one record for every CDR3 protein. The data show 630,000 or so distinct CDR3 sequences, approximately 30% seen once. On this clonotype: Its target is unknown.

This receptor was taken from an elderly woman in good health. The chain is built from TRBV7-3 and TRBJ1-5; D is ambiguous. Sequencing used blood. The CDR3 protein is CASSPSQVPPRPQHF. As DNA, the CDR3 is TGTGCCAGCAGCCCCTCCCAGGTCCCCCCTAGGCCCCAGCATTTT.